This paragraph reports one T cell receptor beta chain. Its antigen is currently unknown. A much larger clone sits a single nucleotide away, making a read error possible. The length of the CDR3 is 14 residues. CDR1 and CDR2 from the germline V gene are SGHTA and FQGNSA. Scientists amplified the TCR beta CDR3 regions from RNA transcripts. The workflow started with a first-round RT-PCR run with HTBI primers and then moved on to a second-round multiplex PCR. TCRdb itself ran the multiplex PCR reads through MiXCR, one entry per CDR3 protein. Altogether over 500,000 distinct CDR3 sequences are present, 20% to 25% being singletons, with the ten largest covering roughly 6.9%. Other autoimmune disease, uncontrolled infection, pregnancy and lactation led to exclusion. The PBMCs used were ones drawn from about 9.2 ml of fresh peripheral blood. The data were obtained in a study of Graves' ophthalmopathy and Graves' hyperthyroidism. Study findings and constraints: Most thyroid clonotypes expanded beyond 0.001 frequency were also found in blood.

The material sequenced was peripheral blood. The sequence was obtained from a woman aged 18-29 years with stable Graves' hyperthyroidism. Some clones in this sample may be carry-over from other donors' samples. This chain uses TRBV7-2 with TRBJ2-5, with D maybe TRBD1 (5 bases). The CDR3 spells CVSSLETAPGTQYF. CDR3 DNA: TGTGTCAGCAGCTTAGAGACAGCCCCGGGGACCCAGTACTTC.